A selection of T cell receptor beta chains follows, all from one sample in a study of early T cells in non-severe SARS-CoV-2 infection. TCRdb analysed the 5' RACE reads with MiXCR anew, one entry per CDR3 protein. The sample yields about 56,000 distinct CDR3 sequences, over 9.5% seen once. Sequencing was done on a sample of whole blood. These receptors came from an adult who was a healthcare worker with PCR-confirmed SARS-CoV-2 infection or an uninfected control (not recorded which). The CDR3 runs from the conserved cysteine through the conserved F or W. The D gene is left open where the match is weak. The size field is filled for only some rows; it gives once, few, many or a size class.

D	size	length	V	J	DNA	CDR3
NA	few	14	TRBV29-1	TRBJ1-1	TGCAGCGTTGGTCCTGGGGCCGAGAACACTGAAGCTTTCTTT	CSVGPGAENTEAFF
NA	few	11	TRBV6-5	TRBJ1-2	TGTGCCAGCAGTGACAACTATGGCTACACCTTC	CASSDNYGYTF
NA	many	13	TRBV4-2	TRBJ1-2	TGTGCCAGCAGCCATCCCACGAATCCTGGCTACACCTTC	CASSHPTNPGYTF
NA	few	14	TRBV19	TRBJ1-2	TGTGCCAGTAGTATTTGGGGAACAGGTCGTGGCTACACCTTC	CASSIWGTGRGYTF
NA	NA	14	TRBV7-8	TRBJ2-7	TGTGCCAGCAGCTTAGGGATTACTCCTTACGAGCAGTACTTC	CASSLGITPYEQYF
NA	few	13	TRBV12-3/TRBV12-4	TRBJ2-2	TGTGCCAGCAAGGGCGTCGGGACCGGGGAGCTGTTTTTT	CASKGVGTGELFF
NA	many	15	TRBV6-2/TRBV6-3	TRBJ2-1	TGTGCCAGCAGCTTCCGGGACTTCGGCCCTAGGGAGCAGTTCTTC	CASSFRDFGPREQFF
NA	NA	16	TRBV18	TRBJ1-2	TGTGCCAGCTCACCATCATCTCCCCGAGCCCGTTATGGCTACACCTTC	CASSPSSPRARYGYTF
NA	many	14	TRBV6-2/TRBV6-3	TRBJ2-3	TGTGCCAGCTCCCCCAGCGGAAGCACAGATACGCAGTATTTT	CASSPSGSTDTQYF
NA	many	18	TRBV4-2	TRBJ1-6	TGTGCCAGCAGCCAAGAATCCATCCGTGTAGGCTATAATTCACCCCTCCACTTT	CASSQESIRVGYNSPLHF
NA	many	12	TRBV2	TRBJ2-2	TGTGCCAGTAGTGGGGACACCGGGGAGCTGTTTTTT	CASSGDTGELFF
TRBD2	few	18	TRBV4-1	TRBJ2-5	TGCGCCAGCAGCCAAGATCTTACTAGCGGGACGCTCCAAGAGACCCAGTACTTC	CASSQDLTSGTLQETQYF
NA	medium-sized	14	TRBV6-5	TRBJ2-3	TGTGCCAGCAGCCAGGACTCGCCTTGGAATACGCAGTATTTT	CASSQDSPWNTQYF
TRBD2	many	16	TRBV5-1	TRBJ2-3	TGCGCCAGCAGCCTGGGAGGGGACTACAGCACAGATACGCAGTATTTT	CASSLGGDYSTDTQYF
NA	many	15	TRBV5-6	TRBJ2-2	TGTGCCAGCAGCCCTTTGCAGCGTTTATCCGGGGAGCTGTTTTTT	CASSPLQRLSGELFF
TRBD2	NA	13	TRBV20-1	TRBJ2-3	TGCAGTGCTCCCCTAGCGGGAGCAGATACGCAGTATTTT	CSAPLAGADTQYF
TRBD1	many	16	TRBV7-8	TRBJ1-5	TGTGCCAGCAGCACTGGGACAGGGGGAGCGAATCAGCCCCAGCATTTT	CASSTGTGGANQPQHF
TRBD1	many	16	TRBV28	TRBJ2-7	TGTGCCAGCAGTTACAAACAGGGGGCGTTCAGCTACGAGCAGTACTTC	CASSYKQGAFSYEQYF
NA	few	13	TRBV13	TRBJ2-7	TGTGCCAGCAGCCGCGGACAGAACTACGAGCAGTACTTC	CASSRGQNYEQYF
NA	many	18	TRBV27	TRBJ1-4	TGTGCCAGCAGTTTATGGGGGCACTCGCTCGCAACTAATGAAAAACTGTTTTTT	CASSLWGHSLATNEKLFF
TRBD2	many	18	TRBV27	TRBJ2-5	TGTGCCAGCAGTTCTAGGACTAGCGGGAGGTTCGGAGTAGTGACCCAGTACTTC	CASSSRTSGRFGVVTQYF
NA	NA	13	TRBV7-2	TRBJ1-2	TGTGCCAGCAGCTTAGACAGGGTCTATGGCTACACCTTC	CASSLDRVYGYTF
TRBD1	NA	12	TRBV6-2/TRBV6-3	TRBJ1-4	TGTGCCAGCAGAACAGGGGATGAAAAACTGTTTTTT	CASRTGDEKLFF
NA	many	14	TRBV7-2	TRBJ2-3	TGTGCCAGCAGCTTAGACTCAGGGGGGTATACGCAGTATTTT	CASSLDSGGYTQYF
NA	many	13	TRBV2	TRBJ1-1	TGTGCCAGCAGTGAAGTGGGGGGAACTGAAGCTTTCTTT	CASSEVGGTEAFF
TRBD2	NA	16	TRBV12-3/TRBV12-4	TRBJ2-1	TGTGCCAGCATTGGCACTAGCGGGAGGGCCTACAATGAGCAGTTCTTC	CASIGTSGRAYNEQFF
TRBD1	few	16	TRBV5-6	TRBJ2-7	TGTGCCAGCAGCTTGACTTTATACAGGGGCAGCTACGAGCAGTACTTC	CASSLTLYRGSYEQYF
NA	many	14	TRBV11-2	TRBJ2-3	TGTGCCAGCAAAATGGATCCTAGCACAGATACGCAGTATTTT	CASKMDPSTDTQYF
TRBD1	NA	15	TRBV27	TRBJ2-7	TGTGCCAGCAGTTCCTCTTGGACAGGGGCAGCCGAGCAGTACTTC	CASSSSWTGAAEQYF
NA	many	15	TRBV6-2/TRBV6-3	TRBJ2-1	TGTGCCAGCAGGGAGCATAAAAACTCCTACAATGAGCAGTTCTTC	CASREHKNSYNEQFF
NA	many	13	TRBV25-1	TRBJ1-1	TGTGCCAGCACCCAAGTGGGGGGAGCTGAAGCTTTCTTT	CASTQVGGAEAFF
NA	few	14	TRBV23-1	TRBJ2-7	TGCGCCAGCAGTCAATCGTGGGGGTGTTACGAGCAGTACTTC	CASSQSWGCYEQYF
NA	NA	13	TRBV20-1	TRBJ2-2	TGCAGTGCTAGAAGACCGAACACCGGGGAGCTGTTTTTT	CSARRPNTGELFF
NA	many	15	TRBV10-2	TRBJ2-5	TGCGCCAGCAGCCTCGGACGGAGAGAGCAAGAGACCCAGTACTTC	CASSLGRREQETQYF
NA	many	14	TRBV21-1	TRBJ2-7	TGTGCCAGCAGCCCCGGCCGGGGTTCAGAGGAGCAGTACTTC	CASSPGRGSEEQYF
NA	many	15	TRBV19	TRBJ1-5	TGTGCCAGTAGCGGCACAGTGGCAGGGGATCAGCCCCAGCATTTT	CASSGTVAGDQPQHF
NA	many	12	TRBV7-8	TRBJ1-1	TGTGCCAGCAGCTCGGACAACCCGAGAGCTTTCTTT	CASSSDNPRAFF
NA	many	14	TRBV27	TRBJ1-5	TGTGCCAGCAGACGCGGGGGAAGCAATCAGCCCCAGCATTTT	CASRRGGSNQPQHF
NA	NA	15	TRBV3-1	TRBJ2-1	TGTGCCAGCAGCCAAGATGCAGGTGTGGGAAATGAGCAGTTCTTC	CASSQDAGVGNEQFF
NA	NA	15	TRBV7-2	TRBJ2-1	TGTGCCAGCAGCTCCATTGAAGGGACTCCCGGAATGCAGTTCTTC	CASSSIEGTPGMQFF
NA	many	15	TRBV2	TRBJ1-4	TGTGCCAGCAGTGATATAGGGACAACTAATGAAAAACTGTTTTTT	CASSDIGTTNEKLFF
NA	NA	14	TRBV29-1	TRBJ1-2	TGCAGCGTACCCCCGGGGGGGCGAAGCTATGGCTACACCTTC	CSVPPGGRSYGYTF
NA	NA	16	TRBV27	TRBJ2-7	TGTGCCAGCAGTCCAAGCGCAGGGTTGATCCCCTACGAGCAGTACTTC	CASSPSAGLIPYEQYF
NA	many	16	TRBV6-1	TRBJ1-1	TGTGCCAGCAACCCGAGGATGGTCAGAATGAACACTGAAGCTTTCTTT	CASNPRMVRMNTEAFF
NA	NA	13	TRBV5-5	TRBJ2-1	TGTGCCAGCAGCTTCACTTCAGGCGGACCTAAGTTCTTC	CASSFTSGGPKFF
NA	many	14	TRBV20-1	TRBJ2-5	TGCAGTGCTAGAGACCCAGGGCCCCAAGAGACCCAGTACTTC	CSARDPGPQETQYF
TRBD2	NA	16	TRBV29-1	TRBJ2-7	TGCAGCGTTCCACGACTAGCGGGAGGCACTCGGCACGAGCAGTACTTC	CSVPRLAGGTRHEQYF
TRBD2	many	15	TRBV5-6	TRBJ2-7	TGTGCCAGCAGCTTCATGTGGGGACTAGCGTCTGGGCAGTACTTC	CASSFMWGLASGQYF
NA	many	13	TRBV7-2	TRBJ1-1	TGTGCCAGCAGCTTAAGTGCCGGAACTGAAGCTTTCTTT	CASSLSAGTEAFF
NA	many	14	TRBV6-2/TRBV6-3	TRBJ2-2	TGTGCCAGCCATCTAGGCGGGACGGCCGGGGAGCTGTTTTTT	CASHLGGTAGELFF
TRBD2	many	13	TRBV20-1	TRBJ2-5	TGCAGTGCTAGAGGAGCGGGAGAAAAGACCCAGTACTTC	CSARGAGEKTQYF
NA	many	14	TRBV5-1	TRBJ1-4	TGCGCCAGCAGCCCGGACGGGGGTAATGAAAAACTGTTTTTT	CASSPDGGNEKLFF
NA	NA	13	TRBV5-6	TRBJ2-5	TGTGCCAGCAGCTCGGACCCCGTATGGACCCAGTACTTC	CASSSDPVWTQYF